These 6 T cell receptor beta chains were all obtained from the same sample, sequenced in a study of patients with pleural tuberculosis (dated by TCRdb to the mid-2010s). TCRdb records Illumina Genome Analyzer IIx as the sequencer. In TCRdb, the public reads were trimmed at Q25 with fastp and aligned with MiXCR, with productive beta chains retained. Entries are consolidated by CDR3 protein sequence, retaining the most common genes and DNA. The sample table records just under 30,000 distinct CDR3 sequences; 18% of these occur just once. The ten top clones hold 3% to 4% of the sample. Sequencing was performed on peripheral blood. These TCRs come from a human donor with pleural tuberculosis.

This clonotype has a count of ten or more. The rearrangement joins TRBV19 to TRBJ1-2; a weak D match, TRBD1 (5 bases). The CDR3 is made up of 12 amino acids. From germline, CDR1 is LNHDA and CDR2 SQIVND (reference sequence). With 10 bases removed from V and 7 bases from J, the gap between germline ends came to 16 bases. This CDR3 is CATGFPGSGYTF. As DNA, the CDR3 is TGTGCCACTGGATTTCCAGGGTCTGGCTACACCTTC.

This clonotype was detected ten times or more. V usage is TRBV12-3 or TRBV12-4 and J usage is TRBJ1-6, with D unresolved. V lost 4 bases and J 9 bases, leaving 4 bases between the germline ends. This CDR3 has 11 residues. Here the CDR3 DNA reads TGTGCCAGCAGTTATGGTTCACCCCTCCACTTT. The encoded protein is CASSYGSPLHF.

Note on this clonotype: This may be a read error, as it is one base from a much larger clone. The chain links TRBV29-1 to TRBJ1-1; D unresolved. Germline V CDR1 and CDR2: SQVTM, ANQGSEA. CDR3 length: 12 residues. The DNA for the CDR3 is TGCAGTTCTAACTCGAAGAACACTGAAGCTTTCTTT. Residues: CSSNSKNTEAFF.

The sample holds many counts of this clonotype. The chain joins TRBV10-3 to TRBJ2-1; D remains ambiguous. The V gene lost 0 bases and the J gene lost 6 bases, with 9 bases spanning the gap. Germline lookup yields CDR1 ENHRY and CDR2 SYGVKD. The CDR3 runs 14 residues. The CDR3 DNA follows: TGTGCCATCAGTGAGTCCCCTCAGCTCAATGAGCAGTTCTTC. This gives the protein CAISESPQLNEQFF.

The CDR3 spells CASSSTRGETQYF. The CDR3 region has the DNA TGTGCCAGTAGTAGCACTCGTGGAGAGACCCAGTACTTC. The gene calls are TRBV19 and TRBJ2-5; no definite D call. V dropped 4 bases and J dropped 4 bases, with 10 bases sitting between them. Germline CDR1 LNHDA, CDR2 SQIVND (reference sequence). There are 13 residues in the CDR3.

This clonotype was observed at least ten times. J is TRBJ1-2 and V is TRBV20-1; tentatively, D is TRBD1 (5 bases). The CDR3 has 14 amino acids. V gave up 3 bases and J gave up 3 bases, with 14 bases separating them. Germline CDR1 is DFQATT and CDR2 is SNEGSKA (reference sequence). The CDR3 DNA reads TGCAGTGCTAGTGGGCAGGGTGGTGACTATGGCTACACCTTC. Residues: CSASGQGGDYGYTF.